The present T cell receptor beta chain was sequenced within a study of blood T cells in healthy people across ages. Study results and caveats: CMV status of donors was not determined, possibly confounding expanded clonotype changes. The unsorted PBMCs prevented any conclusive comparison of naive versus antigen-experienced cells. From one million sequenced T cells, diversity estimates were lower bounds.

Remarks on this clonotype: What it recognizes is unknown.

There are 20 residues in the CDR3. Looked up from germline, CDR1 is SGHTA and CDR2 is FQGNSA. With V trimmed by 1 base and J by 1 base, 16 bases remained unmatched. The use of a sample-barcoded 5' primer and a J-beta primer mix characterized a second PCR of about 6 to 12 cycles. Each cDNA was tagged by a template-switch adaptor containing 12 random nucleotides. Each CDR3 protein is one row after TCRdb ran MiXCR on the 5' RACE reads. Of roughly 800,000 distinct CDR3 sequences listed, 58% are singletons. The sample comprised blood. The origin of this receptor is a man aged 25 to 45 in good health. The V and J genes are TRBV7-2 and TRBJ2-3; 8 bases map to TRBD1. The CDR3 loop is CASSLVGRGRGDRRTDTQYF. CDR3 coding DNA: TGTGCCAGCAGCTTAGTTGGCAGGGGGCGCGGGGATCGCCGCACAGATACGCAGTATTTT.